The rows below give T cell receptor beta chains drawn from one sample of a study of blood T cell repertoires in COVID-19. Repertoires were generated with immunoSEQ multiplex PCR, while TCRdb's copy carries only in-frame clones and drops some. The profile covers 100,000 to 150,000 clones, with approximately 89% appearing a single time and more than 3.5% taken by the ten largest. Specimen: peripheral blood. These receptors all come from a woman aged 55-70 years with acute or convalescent COVID-19. Both conserved end residues are part of each CDR3. The D gene is left open where the match is weak. Only part of the rows carry a size: once, few, many, or a class if the clone is expanded.

length,size,J,V,D,DNA,CDR3
16,.,TRBJ2-1,TRBV15,TRBD1,TGTGCCACCAGCAGAGGGGGACAGCCGACCTACAATGAGCAGTTCTTC,CATSRGGQPTYNEQFF
16,.,TRBJ2-5,TRBV3-1/TRBV3-2,TRBD2,TGTGCCAGCAGCCAAGTGCTTCTAGCGGGGCCAGGGACCCAGTACTTC,CASSQVLLAGPGTQYF
13,.,TRBJ1-6,TRBV7-9,TRBD1,TGTGCCAGCAGCGGAGGGACAGTCTCACCCCTCCACTTT,CASSGGTVSPLHF
13,.,TRBJ1-2,TRBV5-1,TRBD1,TGCGCCAGCAGCCCGGGCCAGGGGGAAAGCTACACCTTC,CASSPGQGESYTF
14,.,TRBJ1-1,TRBV3-1/TRBV3-2,.,TGTGCCAGCAGCCAAGTGTCAGGGGAGACTGAAGCTTTCTTT,CASSQVSGETEAFF
13,.,TRBJ2-7,TRBV19,.,TGTGCCAGTTCACGGAGTATCGGGGACGAGCAGTACTTC,CASSRSIGDEQYF
12,.,TRBJ2-3,TRBV29-1,.,TGCAGCGTTGAGCACGGTACAGATACGCAGTATTTT,CSVEHGTDTQYF
16,.,TRBJ1-4,TRBV25-1,.,TGTGCCAGCAGTGAATTTGACTGGAGGACTAATGAAAAACTGTTTTTT,CASSEFDWRTNEKLFF
15,.,TRBJ1-2,TRBV6-1,.,TGTGCCAGCAGTGAAGTAAATCAGGACTACTATGGCTACACCTTC,CASSEVNQDYYGYTF
15,.,TRBJ2-5,TRBV30,.,TGTGCCTGGAGTGTACTTGCTAGCCTGGGGGAGACCCAGTACTTC,CAWSVLASLGETQYF
15,.,TRBJ1-1,TRBV5-1,.,TGCGCCAGCAGCTTGGATTCAGGGGCGAACACTGAAGCTTTCTTT,CASSLDSGANTEAFF
12,.,TRBJ2-5,TRBV12-3/TRBV12-4,.,TGTGCCAGCAGTACTACGGTCGGGACCCAGTACTTC,CASSTTVGTQYF
17,.,TRBJ2-1,TRBV27,TRBD2,TGTGCCAGCTGGACGGACCCAAGCGGGGGGTTACACAATGAGCAGTTCTTC,CASWTDPSGGLHNEQFF
14,once,TRBJ2-2,TRBV10-3,TRBD1,TGTGCCATCAGGGTACAGGGGGCTGGCGGGGAGCTGTTTTTT,CAIRVQGAGGELFF
21,.,TRBJ2-1,TRBV27,.,TGTGCCAGCAGTTTGAATCTTCGTTTGGGGCGACTACCGACAGGTAGGAATGAGCAGTTCTTC,CASSLNLRLGRLPTGRNEQFF
14,.,TRBJ1-5,TRBV3-1/TRBV3-2,.,TGTGCCAGCAGCCAAGGTGCCAGTTATCAGCCCCAGCATTTT,CASSQGASYQPQHF
15,.,TRBJ1-4,TRBV7-8,TRBD1,TGTGCCAGCAGCTTAGAGGGACAGGAAAATGAAAAACTGTTTTTT,CASSLEGQENEKLFF
15,.,TRBJ2-7,TRBV27,.,TGTGCCAGCAGTTTAAACAGGCTAAGCTCCTACGAGCAGTACTTC,CASSLNRLSSYEQYF
15,.,TRBJ2-3,TRBV5-4,TRBD1,TGTGCCAGCAGCCCTACAGGGGGAACTACAGATACGCAGTATTTT,CASSPTGGTTDTQYF
13,.,TRBJ1-2,TRBV7-9,TRBD1,TGTGCCAGCAGCCCCGGGACAGACTATGGCTACACCTTC,CASSPGTDYGYTF
13,.,TRBJ1-6,TRBV30,.,TGTGCCTGGAGGGCAGGATTTAATTCACCCCTCCACTTT,CAWRAGFNSPLHF
14,.,TRBJ2-2,TRBV10-1,.,TGCGCCAGCAGTGAGTCGACGGGGGCCGGGGAGCTGTTTTTT,CASSESTGAGELFF
15,once,TRBJ1-6,TRBV6-5,TRBD1,TGTGCCAGCAGTTACTCGTCAGGGGGAGGCTCACCCCTCCACTTT,CASSYSSGGGSPLHF
12,few,TRBJ1-2,TRBV10-3,TRBD1,TGTGCCATCTGGACAGGTCAAAATGGCTACACCTTC,CAIWTGQNGYTF
11,.,TRBJ1-1,TRBV24-1,.,TGTGCCACCAGTTCCTACACTGAAGCTTTCTTT,CATSSYTEAFF
18,few,TRBJ2-3,TRBV5-4,TRBD2,TGTGCCAGCAGCTTAGAGTCTAGCGGGAGGGGTGGCACAGATACGCAGTATTTT,CASSLESSGRGGTDTQYF
16,.,TRBJ2-2,TRBV6-5,.,TGTGCCAGCAGTTCCGACGACGGGAGGAACACCGGGGAGCTGTTTTTT,CASSSDDGRNTGELFF
13,.,TRBJ2-6,TRBV19,.,TGTGCCAGTAGTCCTTCTGGGGCCAACGTCCTGACTTTC,CASSPSGANVLTF
15,.,TRBJ2-1,TRBV5-1,TRBD2,TGCGCCAGCAGCTTGGAAAGTAGCGGGAGGAATGAGCAGTTCTTC,CASSLESSGRNEQFF
16,.,TRBJ1-2,TRBV24-1,TRBD1,TGTGCCACCACCGAGGGGACAGGGATACTGAACTATGGCTACACCTTC,CATTEGTGILNYGYTF
15,few,TRBJ1-1,TRBV19,TRBD1,TGTGCCAGTAGTCTTCGACAGGGGGTGAACACTGAAGCTTTCTTT,CASSLRQGVNTEAFF
13,.,TRBJ2-5,TRBV28,.,TGTGCCAGCAGTTTGGGGCGACAAGAGACCCAGTACTTC,CASSLGRQETQYF
15,.,TRBJ2-2,TRBV28,TRBD1,TGTGCCAGCAGTTCTTACTCCAGGACAGGGAGAGTGCTGTTTTTT,CASSSYSRTGRVLFF
17,few,TRBJ2-2,TRBV7-9,TRBD2,TGTGCCAGCAGCTTAGGACGACTAGCGGGAGGTACCGGGGAGCTGTTTTTT,CASSLGRLAGGTGELFF
16,.,TRBJ2-3,TRBV7-8,TRBD1,TGTGCCAGCAGCGGACGCCGGGACAGAGTTACAGATACGCAGTATTTT,CASSGRRDRVTDTQYF
18,once,TRBJ2-1,TRBV27,TRBD2,TGTGCCAGCAGTTTCCTGGGACTAGCGGGAGGGCGCGACAATGAGCAGTTCTTC,CASSFLGLAGGRDNEQFF
17,.,TRBJ2-1,TRBV4-1,TRBD2,TGCGCCAGCAGCCAAGATGCGGGAGGGCCTCCTTACAATGAGCAGTTCTTC,CASSQDAGGPPYNEQFF
12,.,TRBJ1-1,TRBV2,.,TGTGCCAGCAGTGGACAGTTCCCTGAAGCTTTCTTT,CASSGQFPEAFF
16,.,TRBJ2-2,TRBV6-1,TRBD2,TGTGCCAGCAGTGAAGCGGGAGGGGCTAACACCGGGGAGCTGTTTTTT,CASSEAGGANTGELFF
14,.,TRBJ1-2,TRBV18,TRBD1,TGTGCCAGCTCACCGGGACAGGAAGGCTATGGCTACACCTTC,CASSPGQEGYGYTF